These 30 T cell receptor beta chains share one sample of origin, sequenced in a study of PD-L1 blockade in urothelial cancer. Time point of the sample: pretreatment peripheral blood. Sequencing used immunoSEQ multiplex PCR; TCRdb keeps in-frame clones, though not all of them. The sample carries roughly 63,000 clones, 81% recorded once. Sequences were derived from PBMCs, sampled around atezolizumab (anti-PD-L1) treatment. The origin of the receptors is a man aged 65-85 years with urothelial cancer.

This rearrangement joins TRBV7-2 to TRBJ2-1, with 11 bases that match TRBD2. The CDR3 loop spans 16 amino acids. CDR1 is SGHTA, CDR2 FQGNSA, per germline. J lost 9 bases, V lost 5 bases, and 12 bases had no gene match. Here the CDR3 reads CASSPTPGLAGGEQFF. CDR3 nucleotide sequence: TGTGCCAGCAGCCCAACCCCGGGGCTAGCGGGAGGTGAGCAGTTCTTC.

This sequence joins TRBV29-1 and TRBJ1-2; possible D gene TRBD1, 6 bases. The V and J ends lost 6 bases and 4 bases respectively, with 18 bases between them. CDR3 length equals 14 residues. In germline, CDR1 is SQVTM, CDR2 ANQGSEA. The CDR3 reads CSVPDQQGGYGYTF. The CDR3 region has the DNA TGCAGCGTCCCGGATCAACAGGGCGGCTATGGCTACACCTTC.

V gene TRBV9 combines with J gene TRBJ2-1; D may be TRBD2 (7 bases). Trimming shortened V by 3 bases and J by 3 bases, and 13 bases separated the two germline ends. This CDR3 has 15 residues. Per the germline V gene, CDR1 is SGDLS and CDR2 is YYNGEE. CDR3 sequence reads: CASSGEGGGYNEQFF. The CDR3, as DNA: TGTGCCAGCAGCGGGGAGGGAGGGGGCTACAATGAGCAGTTCTTC. The variable domain in full, with the rest retrieved from reference TRBV9 and TRBJ2-1, is DSGVTQTPKHLITATGQRVTLRCSPRSGDLSVYWYQQSLDQGLQFLIQYYNGEERAKGNILERFSAQQFPDLHSELNLSSLELGDSALYFCASSGEGGGYNEQFFGPGTRLTVL.

The rearrangement joins TRBV18 to TRBJ2-3; D might be TRBD2 (5 bases). The CDR3 is 14 residues long. The germline CDR1 and CDR2 sequences are KGHSH and LQKENI. V dropped 0 bases and J dropped 4 bases, with 8 bases sitting between them. The CDR3 DNA is TGTGCCAGCTCACCACCTACGGGGTCAGATACGCAGTATTTT. Residues: CASSPPTGSDTQYF.

This clone was recorded once. This chain uses TRBV5-4 with TRBJ2-5; maybe TRBD2 (5 bases). The CDR3 loop spans 15 amino acids. V was clipped by 4 bases and J by 0 bases, with 13 bases between them. Germline lookup yields CDR1 SGHNT and CDR2 YYREEE (reference sequence). The CDR3 coding sequence is TGTGCCAGCAGCCGGGAAGGCCGGTACCAAGAGACCCAGTACTTC. It yields the protein CASSREGRYQETQYF.

This chain uses TRBV19 with TRBJ2-7, with D possibly TRBD1 on 5 matching bases. Germline V gene sequence: CDR1 LNHDA, CDR2 SQIVND (reference sequence). The CDR3 has 13 amino acids. Trimming pared 6 bases from V and 6 bases from J, leaving 15 bases between. In DNA, the CDR3 is TGTGCCAGTAGCATCCTCCAGGGTGGCGAGCAGTACTTC. Its translation is CASSILQGGEQYF.

This clone has a handful of counts. The gene calls are TRBV6-1 and TRBJ1-2, with D perhaps TRBD1 (5 bases). V lost 1 base, J lost 8 bases, and 14 bases lay in between. Germline V gene sequence: CDR1 MNHNS, CDR2 SASEGT. CDR3 size: 14 residues. CDR3 loop: CASSEDRGLGGYTF. CDR3 nucleotides: TGTGCCAGCAGTGAAGATCGGGGGTTGGGGGGCTACACCTTC.

The chain carries TRBV2 and TRBJ1-1; TRBD1 might be the D (5 bases). The length of the CDR3 is 13 residues. V was shortened by 5 bases and J by 5 bases, with 12 bases between the two germline ends. CDR1 is SNHLY, CDR2 FYNNEI, per germline. The DNA for the CDR3 is TGTGCCAGCAGTCGACAGTCAACGACTGAAGCTTTCTTT. Its protein is CASSRQSTTEAFF.

V and J are TRBV5-5 and TRBJ2-1; 12 bases map to TRBD2. The germline gives CDR1 SGHKS, CDR2 YYEKEE (reference sequence). V was pared by 4 bases and J by 7 bases, with 9 bases of the junction left unmatched. The CDR3 contains 16 residues. The CDR3 nucleotides read TGTGCCAGCAGCCCACGACTAGCGGGGGAGGTAAATGAGCAGTTCTTC. This translates into CASSPRLAGEVNEQFF. The full variable domain, completed using reference TRBV5-5 and TRBJ2-1, is DAGVTQSPTHLIKTRGQQVTLRCSPISGHKSVSWYQQVLGQGPQFIFQYYEKEERGRGNFPDRFSARQFPNYSSELNVNALLLGDSALYLCASSPRLAGEVNEQFFGPGTRLTVL.

The chain joins TRBV30 to TRBJ2-7; 8 nucleotides line up with TRBD1. From germline, CDR1 is GTSNPN and CDR2 SVGIG (reference sequence). The length of the CDR3 is 17 residues. The trim removed 2 bases at V and 4 bases at J, leaving 16 bases unmatched. The CDR3 DNA reads as TGTGCCTGGAGTAAGGTTAGGGTGACAGGGGCGGGATACGAGCAGTACTTC. It yields the protein CAWSKVRVTGAGYEQYF.

This clone has just a few counts. The V gene is TRBV11-2, the J gene TRBJ1-1; D might be TRBD1 (5 bases). The CDR3 has 13 amino acids. The V and J ends lost 3 bases and 5 bases respectively, with 10 bases between them. The germline V gene encodes CDR1 SGHAT and CDR2 FQNNGV. The CDR3 DNA is TGTGCCAGCAGCTTCCCGGGGGGGACTGAAGCTTTCTTT. This sequence encodes CASSFPGGTEAFF.

The chain carries TRBV7-8 and TRBJ2-7, with 9 bases identical to TRBD2. The J segment lost 1 base and the V segment lost 5 bases, leaving 6 bases of the junction unmatched. There are 15 residues in the CDR3. From germline, CDR1 is SGHVS and CDR2 FQNEAQ. CDR3 nucleotides: TGTGCCAGCAGCCAGACTAGCGGTTTTTCCTACGAGCAGTACTTC. Its protein product is CASSQTSGFSYEQYF.

This clone was seen a single time. V usage is TRBV7-9 and J usage is TRBJ2-1, with 9 bases fitting TRBD2. Germline V gene sequence: CDR1 SEHNR, CDR2 FQNEAQ (reference sequence). This CDR3 is built from 16 residues. The V segment lost 3 bases and the J segment 10 bases; nucleotides outside the gene matches: 13. CDR3 sequence (DNA): TGTGCCAGCAGCTTTTCTATTAGCGGGAGCTTGGGCGAGCAGTTCTTC. This gives the protein CASSFSISGSLGEQFF.

The rearrangement links TRBV18 to TRBJ2-3, with 16 bases aligning to TRBD2. CDR1 and CDR2 (germline): KGHSH, LQKENI. This CDR3 has 17 amino acids. Germline trimming cut 3 bases from V and 4 bases from J; bases unmatched to any gene: 4. The CDR3 loop is CASSPPGLAGGADTQYF. In nucleotides, the CDR3 is TGTGCCAGCTCACCTCCGGGACTAGCGGGAGGGGCAGATACGCAGTATTTT.

The genes are TRBV7-8 and TRBJ2-1; 11 positions agree with TRBD2. V was pared by 1 base and J by 1 base, with 9 bases of the junction left unmatched. The CDR3 contains 19 residues. Germline loops: CDR1 SGHVS, CDR2 FQNEAQ. The CDR3 DNA reads as TGTGCCAGCAGCTTAGATTGGGGACTAGCGGCATTTTCCTACAATGAGCAGTTCTTC. Protein: CASSLDWGLAAFSYNEQFF.

The V and J genes are TRBV7-9 and TRBJ1-2; tentatively, D is TRBD1 (5 bases). V was clipped by 5 bases and J by 5 bases, with 24 bases between them. Germline values: CDR1 SEHNR, CDR2 FQNEAQ (reference sequence). The CDR3 consists of 17 residues. The CDR3 nucleotides read TGTGCCAGCAGCGGTTCAGGGAACCCCTCACCTCGTTATGGCTACACCTTC. It translates to CASSGSGNPSPRYGYTF.

The chain carries TRBV5-1 and TRBJ2-3, with 8 bases aligning to TRBD2. Per germline, CDR1 SGHRS and CDR2 YFSETQ. The CDR3 contains 16 residues. The junction had 8 bases not matched to a gene; V was cut back by 3 bases and J by 2 bases. The CDR3 DNA reads TGCGCCAGCAGCTCTGGGACTAGGGGATTCACAGATACGCAGTATTTT. Translated: CASSSGTRGFTDTQYF.

This clone was counted once. The CDR3 nucleotides are TGTGCCAGTAGCCCGACAGGGGATGGCTACACCTTC. This codes for CASSPTGDGYTF. The V and J genes are TRBV19 and TRBJ1-2, with 8 bases lining up with TRBD1. Looked up from germline, CDR1 is LNHDA and CDR2 is SQIVND (reference sequence). CDR3 length: 12 residues. V was pared by 6 bases and J by 6 bases, with 3 bases of the junction left unmatched.

J is TRBJ2-5 and V is TRBV27; TRBD2 is a possible D gene (6 bases). The germline V and J ends were trimmed by 3 bases and 2 bases, with 7 bases remaining between them. CDR1 is MNHEY, CDR2 SMNVEV, per germline (reference sequence). The CDR3 has 13 residues. This CDR3 is CASSFREQETQYF. CDR3 DNA: TGTGCCAGCAGTTTCCGGGAGCAAGAGACCCAGTACTTC.

This clone was seen a handful of times. V and J are TRBV4-1 and TRBJ1-3; D perhaps matches TRBD1 (5 bases). Germline V gene lookup returns CDR1 MGHRA and CDR2 YSYEKL. The CDR3 runs to 16 residues. V lost 6 bases, J lost 2 bases, and 17 bases lay in between. The CDR3 loop reads CASSTGLSRAGNTIYF. CDR3 DNA sequence: TGCGCCAGCAGTACGGGACTGTCAAGAGCTGGAAACACCATATATTTT.

V is TRBV28 and J is TRBJ2-7, with TRBD1 identical over 8 bases. Germline V CDR1 and CDR2: MDHEN, SYDVKM. The CDR3 is 15 amino acids. Trimming took 6 bases from V and 5 from J; bases not matched to a gene: 12. The CDR3 region is CASSRGRGRDHEQYF. In nucleotides, the CDR3 is TGTGCCAGCAGCCGGGGCAGGGGGCGCGACCACGAGCAGTACTTC.

V usage is TRBV6-1 and J usage is TRBJ1-2; possibly TRBD1 for D (6 bases). Looked up from germline, CDR1 is MNHNS and CDR2 is SASEGT. V gave up 3 bases and J gave up 0 bases, with 14 bases separating them. The CDR3 runs to 16 residues. DNA of the CDR3: TGTGCCAGCAGTGAGGGGCGGGGGCTGGCTAACTATGGCTACACCTTC. Encoded protein: CASSEGRGLANYGYTF.

This clone was seen only once. The chain joins TRBV19 to TRBJ1-1; weak D call: TRBD1 (5 bases). V lost 7 bases and J 0 bases, leaving 12 bases between the germline ends. Per germline, CDR1 LNHDA and CDR2 SQIVND (reference sequence). The CDR3 runs to 14 residues. The CDR3 is CASMGRPLNTEAFF. The CDR3 DNA sequence: TGTGCCAGTATGGGGCGGCCGTTGAACACTGAAGCTTTCTTT.

The gene calls are TRBV5-1 and TRBJ2-7; D unresolved. CDR1 SGHRS and CDR2 YFSETQ come from the germline V gene. The V and J ends lost 4 bases and 6 bases respectively, with 8 bases between them. This CDR3 comprises 11 residues. The CDR3 sequence: CASSESGEQYF. CDR3 in DNA: TGCGCCAGCAGCGAGAGTGGCGAGCAGTACTTC.

The V call is TRBV5-4, the J call TRBJ2-3; 9 positions agree with TRBD2. This CDR3 contains 16 residues. Germline V gene data show CDR1 as SGHNT and CDR2 as YYREEE (reference sequence). J was trimmed by 0 bases and V by 4 bases; bases with no gene match: 6. For the CDR3, the DNA is TGTGCCAGCAGCCCCATGACTAGCGGTAGCACAGATACGCAGTATTTT. This sequence encodes CASSPMTSGSTDTQYF.

This rearrangement joins TRBV11-2 to TRBJ2-1; 11 bases are a match to TRBD2. The J segment lost 4 bases and the V segment lost 1 base, leaving 3 bases of the junction unmatched. The CDR3 sequence is 16 residues long. Germline V CDR1 and CDR2: SGHAT, FQNNGV. The CDR3 DNA reads TGTGCCAGCAGCTTAGTGGCTAGCGGGAGGTACAATGAGCAGTTCTTC. Its protein is CASSLVASGRYNEQFF.

This chain uses TRBV10-3 with TRBJ2-5, with D perhaps TRBD1 (6 bases). The V gene's germline CDR1 is ENHRY and CDR2 SYGVKD. Trimming left V 0 bases short and J 2 bases short, with 7 bases between. The CDR3 spans 14 residues. The CDR3 region has the DNA TGTGCCATCAGTGAGTCGGACAGACAAGAGACCCAGTACTTC. Translated, it gives CAISESDRQETQYF.

The rearrangement links TRBV7-9 to TRBJ2-2; D gene unclear. Germline CDR1 SEHNR, CDR2 FQNEAQ (reference sequence). V was cut by 4 bases and J by 7 bases, with 4 bases left in between. This CDR3 is built from 11 residues. CDR3 DNA sequence: TGTGCCAGCAGCTCTGTCGGGGAGCTGTTTTTT. The encoded protein is CASSSVGELFF.

The V and J genes are TRBV10-3 and TRBJ2-3, with TRBD2 matching 8 bases. The CDR3 covers 15 residues. Losses at the gene ends were 10 bases for V and 0 bases for J; bases not matched to a gene: 9. The germline CDR1 and CDR2 sequences are ENHRY and SYGVKD. CDR3 DNA sequence: TGTGCCACCGCCGAAAAGCGGGAGAGCACAGATACGCAGTATTTT. Protein: CATAEKRESTDTQYF.

V gene TRBV7-3 combines with J gene TRBJ1-1; TRBD1 is a possible D gene (5 bases). Germline V gene lookup returns CDR1 SGHTA and CDR2 FQGTGA. The V gene lost 0 bases and the J gene lost 12 bases, with 11 bases spanning the gap. The CDR3 is made up of 12 amino acids. The CDR3 DNA follows: TGTGCCAGCAGCTTAACCACGGGGGGGACTTTCTTT. Its protein is CASSLTTGGTFF.